This entry lists 19 T cell receptor beta chains sequenced from one sample in a study of patients and donors after allogeneic stem cell transplantation (TCRdb year 2020). Receptor amplification or capture employed RT-PCR. Sequencing relied on a NextSeq 550. In-frame beta chains were kept once TCRdb had trimmed the public reads at Q25 with fastp and called clones with MiXCR. Each record represents a unique CDR3 protein, reported with the most common genes and DNA among its rows. Present in this sample are approximately 430,000 distinct CDR3 sequences, 16% of which were seen just once. In total, the top ten clones hold roughly 7% of the sample. What was sequenced was blood, either unsorted or a sorted T cell fraction (not recorded which). The receptors derive from a human donor who was either an allogeneic HSCT recipient or a stem cell or donor lymphocyte infusion donor (not recorded which). It is not recorded whose cells these are; they may come from a transplant donor.

The chain employs TRBV5-1 and TRBJ1-4, with 12 bases lining up with TRBD1. The CDR3 sequence is 16 residues long. The germline V gene has CDR1 SGHRS and CDR2 YFSETQ. Trimming took 3 bases from V and 7 from J; bases not matched to a gene: 7. In nucleotides, the CDR3 is TGCGCCAGCAGCTCAGGGACAGGGGGCGACGGTGAAAAACTGTTTTTT. It specifies CASSSGTGGDGEKLFF.

This clonotype was detected a few times. The chain couples TRBV20-1 to TRBJ2-2; 12 bases agree with TRBD2. This CDR3 region has 14 residues. Germline lookup yields CDR1 DFQATT and CDR2 SNEGSKA (reference sequence). Trimming cost V 7 bases and J 4 bases; bases outside gene matches: 4. The CDR3 loop reads CSGLAGGPTGELFF. CDR3 nucleotides: TGCAGTGGCCTAGCGGGGGGGCCCACCGGGGAGCTGTTTTTT.

This clonotype was counted between two and nine times. The chain carries TRBV13 and TRBJ2-3; possibly TRBD1 or TRBD2 for D (5 bases each). V shed 0 bases and J shed 3 bases, with 7 bases lying between them. The CDR3 has 14 amino acids. CDR1 and CDR2 from the germline V gene are PRHDT and FYEKMQ (reference sequence). This CDR3 reads CASSLGEGTDTQYF. CDR3 nucleotides: TGTGCCAGCAGCTTAGGCGAGGGGACAGATACGCAGTATTTT. The full variable domain, completed using reference TRBV13 and TRBJ2-3, is AAGVIQSPRHLIKEKRETATLKCYPIPRHDTVYWYQQGPGQDPQFLISFYEKMQSDKGSIPDRFSAQQFSDYHSELNMSSLELGDSALYFCASSLGEGTDTQYFGPGTRLTVL.

There are many counts of this clonotype. The chain has TRBV7-8 and TRBJ1-2; D is ambiguous. This CDR3 comprises 12 residues. Trimming pared 5 bases from V and 0 bases from J, leaving 4 bases between. The germline CDR1 and CDR2 sequences are SGHVS and FQNEAQ. The CDR3: CASSQPNYGYTF. The CDR3 bases are TGTGCCAGCAGCCAGCCTAACTATGGCTACACCTTC.

This clonotype was seen a few times. The chain has TRBV11-2 and TRBJ2-5; the D gene is possibly TRBD1 (5 bases). Trimming took 2 bases from V and 4 from J, leaving 14 bases between them. CDR1 is SGHAT, CDR2 FQNNGV, per germline. The CDR3 is 15 amino acids. The CDR3 spells CASSLPPGQGETQYF. The DNA for the CDR3 is TGTGCCAGCAGCTTACCCCCCGGGCAGGGAGAGACCCAGTACTTC.

This clonotype was seen more than once but under ten times. V and J are TRBV30 and TRBJ1-1; no definite D call. V lost 7 bases and J lost 4, with 13 bases in between. The CDR3 spans 12 residues. The germline CDR1 and CDR2 sequences are GTSNPN and SVGIG (reference sequence). The CDR3 DNA reads TGTGCCTCCGGGGATCCCGGCACTGAAGCTTTCTTT. Its protein product is CASGDPGTEAFF. Looking up the rest from reference TRBV30 and TRBJ1-1 gives the full variable domain: SQTIHQWPATLVQPVGSPLSLECTVEGTSNPNLYWYRQAAGRGLQLLFYSVGIGQISSEVPQNLSASRPQDRQFILSSKKLLLSDSGFYLCASGDPGTEAFFGQGTRLTVV.

The rearrangement links TRBV7-9 to TRBJ2-3, with unresolved D. This CDR3 region has 15 residues. Trimming removed 5 bases at V and 4 bases at J, with 16 bases between. Germline CDR1 reads SEHNR; CDR2 reads FQNEAQ (reference sequence). In nucleotides, the CDR3 is TGTGCCAGCAGCCCAGGCAGCCCCTGGGCAGATACGCAGTATTTT. This codes for CASSPGSPWADTQYF. The full variable domain, rest sourced from reference TRBV7-9 and TRBJ2-3, is DTGVSQNPRHKITKRGQNVTFRCDPISEHNRLYWYRQTLGQGPEFLTYFQNEAQLEKSRLLSDRFSAERPKGSFSTLEIQRTEQGDSAMYLCASSPGSPWADTQYFGPGTRLTVL.

The J gene is TRBJ1-5, the V gene TRBV11-2; 7 bases are shared with TRBD1. Trimming at V came to 3 bases and at J to 4 bases, leaving 3 bases not matched to a gene. The CDR3 contains 14 residues. Germline V gene sequence: CDR1 SGHAT, CDR2 FQNNGV. This CDR3 is CASSLGQLNQPQHF. The CDR3 nucleotides read TGTGCCAGCAGCTTGGGACAGTTAAATCAGCCCCAGCATTTT.

This clonotype was picked up a small number of times. This chain uses TRBV12-3 or TRBV12-4 with TRBJ1-2, with no clear D. The germline V and J ends were trimmed by 3 bases and 3 bases, with 17 bases remaining between them. The CDR3 length is 16 residues. The DNA of the CDR3 is TGTGCCAGCAGTTTCTACGATTGGGGAACCTACTATGGCTACACCTTC. This gives the protein CASSFYDWGTYYGYTF.

In this sample, this clonotype turned up a few times. V gene TRBV10-3 combines with J gene TRBJ1-2; D uncertain. The CDR3 consists of 14 residues. Deletions cut 8 bases from V and 0 bases from J, with 13 bases between. From germline, CDR1 is ENHRY and CDR2 SYGVKD. The chain's CDR3 is CAIAWQIANYGYTF. DNA of the CDR3: TGTGCCATCGCTTGGCAGATAGCTAACTATGGCTACACCTTC.

V usage is TRBV14 and J usage is TRBJ2-7; 8 bases map to TRBD2. Trimming took 7 bases from V and 0 from J; bases not matched to a gene: 8. The CDR3 spans 15 residues. Germline CDR1 and CDR2: SGHDN and FVKESK. CDR3 sequence reads: CASKNSGTLSYEQYF. In nucleotides, the CDR3 is TGTGCCAGCAAGAATAGCGGGACCCTCTCCTACGAGCAGTACTTC.

The chain employs TRBV5-1 and TRBJ2-7, with D hard to call. V gave up 0 bases and J gave up 6 bases, with 13 bases separating them. The length of the CDR3 is 14 residues. From germline, CDR1 is SGHRS and CDR2 YFSETQ. Here the CDR3 reads CASSLGDTFSEQYF. The CDR3 region has the DNA TGCGCCAGCAGCTTGGGCGACACCTTTTCCGAGCAGTACTTC.

The chain's CDR3 is CASSSETGVSAYNSPLHF. The CDR3 DNA reads as TGTGCCAGCAGCTCCGAGACAGGGGTATCTGCCTATAATTCACCCCTCCACTTT. The chain has TRBV7-3 and TRBJ1-6; TRBD1 agrees at 8 bases. Trimming removed 4 bases from V and 2 bases from J; junction bases left unmatched: 10. The CDR3 loop spans 18 amino acids. Germline CDR1 reads SGHTA; CDR2 reads FQGTGA.

The table lists this clonotype with a few counts. The genes are TRBV9 and TRBJ2-5; perhaps TRBD1 as D (6 bases). Trimming removed 0 bases at V and 5 bases at J, with 14 bases between. The length of the CDR3 is 15 residues. CDR1 SGDLS and CDR2 YYNGEE come from the germline V gene. DNA of the CDR3: TGTGCCAGCAGCGTAGCTGGGGGCCGCGGGGAGACCCAGTACTTC. This gives the protein CASSVAGGRGETQYF.

The chain carries TRBV5-1 and TRBJ2-2, with 10 nucleotides matching TRBD2. CDR3 length: 18 residues. V lost 1 base to trimming and J lost 6 bases; unmatched junction nucleotides: 12. The germline CDR1 and CDR2 sequences are SGHRS and YFSETQ. In DNA, the CDR3 is TGCGCCAGCAGCTTGCTCGGTACTAGCGGGGATTATCCCGGGGAGCTGTTTTTT. Amino acid sequence: CASSLLGTSGDYPGELFF.

By share, this clonotype ranks as medium-sized. The rearrangement uses TRBV7-6 and TRBJ2-3; TRBD1 is a possible D gene (6 bases). Germline lookup yields CDR1 SGHVS and CDR2 FNYEAQ. V was trimmed by 4 bases and J by 1 base, leaving 12 bases between them. The CDR3 loop spans 15 amino acids. The CDR3, as DNA: TGTGCCAGCAGCTCTCAGGGGAAGGGCACAGATACGCAGTATTTT. It translates to CASSSQGKGTDTQYF.

The genes are TRBV5-1 and TRBJ2-3; D ambiguous. The CDR3 contains 16 residues. V was trimmed by 7 bases and J by 3 bases, leaving 21 bases between them. From germline, CDR1 is SGHRS and CDR2 YFSETQ. The CDR3 DNA reads TGCGCCAGCGGCCTACACCCAGCCGAGAGGACAGATACGCAGTATTTT. Amino acids: CASGLHPAERTDTQYF.

The chain couples TRBV7-3 to TRBJ2-5; no firm D call. The CDR3 is 13 residues long. The V and J ends lost 8 bases and 5 bases respectively, with 15 bases between them. CDR1 and CDR2 (germline): SGHTA, FQGTGA. The DNA of the CDR3 is TGTGCCAGCGGAGCTTGGTTCGGGGAGACCCAGTACTTC. This codes for CASGAWFGETQYF.

The rearrangement joins TRBV12-5 to TRBJ1-5; D is undetermined. The CDR3 has 12 amino acids. CDR1 and CDR2 (germline): LGHNT, FRNRAP. V was clipped by 2 bases and J by 4 bases, with 3 bases between them. The CDR3 spells CASGLSNQPQHF. CDR3 DNA: TGTGCTAGTGGTTTGTCTAATCAGCCCCAGCATTTT.